These 2 T cell receptor beta chains originate from one sample sequenced in a study of T and B cells in COVID-19 patients. Multiplex PCR with BIOMED2 TRB-A/B primer pools amplified TRB rearrangements. A single record per CDR3 protein comes from TCRdb applying MiXCR to the multiplex PCR reads. The sample shows 15,000 or so distinct CDR3 sequences, roughly 28% of them seen only once. From blood, about 240-550 ng of genomic DNA served as TRB template. What was sequenced was blood. These receptors originate from a human donor who had recovered from COVID-19.

This clonotype was counted ten times or more. The chain carries TRBV27 and TRBJ2-7; D remains unclear. Trimming cost V 6 bases and J 3 bases, with 15 bases left between them. Germline V CDR1 and CDR2: MNHEY, SMNVEV (reference sequence). This CDR3 has 14 amino acids. The DNA for the CDR3 is TGTGCCAGCAGCACCGTAAGCAGGCTCTACGAGCAGTACTTC. Protein sequence: CASSTVSRLYEQYF.

The rearrangement uses TRBV4-3 and TRBJ2-2; 10 bases fit TRBD2. Germline V lookup: CDR1 LGHNA, CDR2 YSLEER. V dropped 1 base and J dropped 7; count of bases not matched to a gene: 6. The CDR3 is made up of 16 amino acids. CDR3 loop: CASSQGSGGGDGELFF. The CDR3, as DNA: TGCGCCAGCAGCCAAGGGAGCGGGGGGGGGGACGGGGAGCTGTTTTTT.